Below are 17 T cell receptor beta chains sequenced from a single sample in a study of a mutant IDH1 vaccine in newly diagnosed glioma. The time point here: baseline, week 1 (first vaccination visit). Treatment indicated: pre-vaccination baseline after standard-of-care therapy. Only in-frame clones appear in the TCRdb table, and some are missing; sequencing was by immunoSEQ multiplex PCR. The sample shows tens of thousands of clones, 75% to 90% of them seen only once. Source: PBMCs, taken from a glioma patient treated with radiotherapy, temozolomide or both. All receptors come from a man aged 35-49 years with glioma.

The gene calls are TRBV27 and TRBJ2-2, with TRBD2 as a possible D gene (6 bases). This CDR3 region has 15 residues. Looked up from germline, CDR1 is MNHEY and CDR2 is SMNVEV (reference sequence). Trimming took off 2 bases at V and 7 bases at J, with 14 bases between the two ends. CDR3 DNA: TGTGCCAGCAGTTTAGACGGGAGCGAAGTCGGGGAGCTGTTTTTT. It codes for CASSLDGSEVGELFF.

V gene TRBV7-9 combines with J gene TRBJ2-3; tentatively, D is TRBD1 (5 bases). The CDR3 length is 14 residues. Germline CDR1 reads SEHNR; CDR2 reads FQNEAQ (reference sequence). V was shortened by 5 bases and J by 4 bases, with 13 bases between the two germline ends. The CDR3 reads CASSPNSGSDTQYF. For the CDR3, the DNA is TGTGCCAGCAGCCCGAACTCAGGGTCAGATACGCAGTATTTT.

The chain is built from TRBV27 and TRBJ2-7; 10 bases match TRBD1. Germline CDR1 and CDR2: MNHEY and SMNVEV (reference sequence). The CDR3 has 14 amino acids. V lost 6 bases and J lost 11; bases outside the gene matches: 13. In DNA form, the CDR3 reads TGTGCCAGCAGGACCGGGACAGGGGCGATCCGGGAGTACTTC. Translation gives CASRTGTGAIREYF.

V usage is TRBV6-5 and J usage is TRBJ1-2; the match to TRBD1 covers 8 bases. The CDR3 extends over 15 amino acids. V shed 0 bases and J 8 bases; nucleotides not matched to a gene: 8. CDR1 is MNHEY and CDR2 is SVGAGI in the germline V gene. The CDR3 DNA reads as TGTGCCAGCAGTTACTCGACAGGGGCGCTTTGGGGCTACACCTTC. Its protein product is CASSYSTGALWGYTF.

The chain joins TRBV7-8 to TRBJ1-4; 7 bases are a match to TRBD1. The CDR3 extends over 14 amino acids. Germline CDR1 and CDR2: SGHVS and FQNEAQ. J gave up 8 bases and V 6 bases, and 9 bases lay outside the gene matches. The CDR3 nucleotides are TGTGCCAGCAGTTACCGCAGGGGGGACGAAAAACTGTTTTTT. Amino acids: CASSYRRGDEKLFF.

The CDR3 protein is CASSTSGSWNEQFF. Here the CDR3 DNA reads TGTGCCAGCAGCACTAGCGGGAGTTGGAATGAGCAGTTCTTC. The rearrangement links TRBV4-2 to TRBJ2-1, with TRBD2 identical over 11 bases. With 5 bases clipped from V and 7 bases from J, the junction kept 4 bases outside the gene matches. The germline CDR1 and CDR2 sequences are LGHNA and YNFKEQ. The CDR3 covers 14 residues.

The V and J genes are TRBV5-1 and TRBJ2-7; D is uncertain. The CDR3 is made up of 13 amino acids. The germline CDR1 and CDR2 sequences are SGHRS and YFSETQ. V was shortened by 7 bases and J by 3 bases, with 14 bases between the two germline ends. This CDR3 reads CASSPGGNYEQYF. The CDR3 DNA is TGCGCCAGCTCCCCGGGTGGAAACTACGAGCAGTACTTC.

The CDR3 DNA sequence: TGCGCCAGCAGCCAGTACTTAAGGCCAACTAATGAAAAACTGTTTTTT. Its translation is CASSQYLRPTNEKLFF. V usage is TRBV5-1 and J usage is TRBJ1-4; no reliable D call. Trimming stripped 4 bases from V and 0 bases from J, with 13 bases between. The V gene's germline CDR1 is SGHRS and CDR2 YFSETQ. CDR3 length: 16 residues.

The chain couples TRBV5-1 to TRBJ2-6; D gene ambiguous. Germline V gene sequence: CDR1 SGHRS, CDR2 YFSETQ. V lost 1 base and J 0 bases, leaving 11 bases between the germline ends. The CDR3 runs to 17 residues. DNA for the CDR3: TGCGCCAGCAGCTTGTCATCTGTTTACTCTGGGGCCAACGTCCTGACTTTC. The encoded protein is CASSLSSVYSGANVLTF.

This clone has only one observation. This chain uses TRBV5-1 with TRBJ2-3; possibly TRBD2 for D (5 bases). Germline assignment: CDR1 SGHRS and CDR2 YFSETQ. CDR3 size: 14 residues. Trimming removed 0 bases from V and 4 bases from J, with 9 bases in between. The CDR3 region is CASSLGQEADTQYF. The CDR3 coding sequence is TGCGCCAGCAGCTTGGGTCAGGAGGCAGATACGCAGTATTTT.

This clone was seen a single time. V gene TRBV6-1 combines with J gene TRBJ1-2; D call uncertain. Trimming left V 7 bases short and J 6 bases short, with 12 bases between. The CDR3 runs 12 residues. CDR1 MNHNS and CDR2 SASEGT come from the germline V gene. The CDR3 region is CASMGDSHGYTF. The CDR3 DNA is TGTGCCAGCATGGGCGATTCCCATGGCTACACCTTC.

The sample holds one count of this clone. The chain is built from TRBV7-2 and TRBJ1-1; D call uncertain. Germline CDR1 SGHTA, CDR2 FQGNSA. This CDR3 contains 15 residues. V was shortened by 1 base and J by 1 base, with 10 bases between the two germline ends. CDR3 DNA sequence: TGTGCCAGCAGCTTAGGGCCCAGAAAGAACACTGAAGCTTTCTTT. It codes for CASSLGPRKNTEAFF.

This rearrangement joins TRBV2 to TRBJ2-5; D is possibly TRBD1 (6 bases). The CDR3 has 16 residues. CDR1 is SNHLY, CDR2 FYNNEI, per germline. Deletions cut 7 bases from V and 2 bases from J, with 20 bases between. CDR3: CASTVTGLSGQETQYF. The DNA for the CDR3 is TGTGCCAGCACCGTTACAGGGTTGAGCGGACAAGAGACCCAGTACTTC.

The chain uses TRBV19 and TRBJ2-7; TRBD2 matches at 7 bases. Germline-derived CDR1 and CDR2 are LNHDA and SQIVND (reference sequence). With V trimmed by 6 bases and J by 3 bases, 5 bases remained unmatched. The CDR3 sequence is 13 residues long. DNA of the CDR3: TGTGCCAGTAGCCGGACTAGAGGCTACGAGCAGTACTTC. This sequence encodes CASSRTRGYEQYF.

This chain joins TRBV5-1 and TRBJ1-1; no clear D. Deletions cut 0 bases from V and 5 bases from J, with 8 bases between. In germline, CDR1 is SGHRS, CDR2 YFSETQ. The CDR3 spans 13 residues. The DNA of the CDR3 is TGCGCCAGCAGCTTGGTTAGTTTTACTGAAGCTTTCTTT. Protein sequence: CASSLVSFTEAFF.

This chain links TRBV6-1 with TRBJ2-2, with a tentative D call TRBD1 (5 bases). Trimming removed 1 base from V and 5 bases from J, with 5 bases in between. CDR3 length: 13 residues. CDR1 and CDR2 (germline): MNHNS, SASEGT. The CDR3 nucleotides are TGTGCCAGCAGTGAAGGACAGACCGGGGAGCTGTTTTTT. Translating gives CASSEGQTGELFF.

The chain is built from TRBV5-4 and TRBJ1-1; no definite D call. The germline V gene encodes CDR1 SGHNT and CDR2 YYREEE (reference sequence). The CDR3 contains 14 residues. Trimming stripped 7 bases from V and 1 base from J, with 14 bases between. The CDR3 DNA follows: TGTGCCAGCGGTCTGGGAGGGAGGAACACTGAAGCTTTCTTT. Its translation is CASGLGGRNTEAFF. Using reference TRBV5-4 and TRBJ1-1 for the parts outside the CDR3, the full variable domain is ETGVTQSPTHLIKTRGQQVTLRCSSQSGHNTVSWYQQALGQGPQFIFQYYREEENGRGNFPPRFSGLQFPNYSSELNVNALELDDSALYLCASGLGGRNTEAFFGQGTRLTVV.